One sample yielded the 32 T cell receptor beta chains listed below, sequenced in a study of regulatory T cells in long-lasting Graves disease. Sequencing libraries for TCR beta were prepared with iRepertoire HTBI primers and Arm-PCR of CDR3 regions. TCRdb recomputed calls from the multiplex PCR reads with MiXCR, one row per CDR3 protein. The sample includes over 650,000 distinct CDR3 sequences, 25% to 35% of them seen just once. Time point denoted: persistent/refractory GD, antithyroid drugs over 5 years with positive TRAb. From RNA extracted from PBMCs, the TCR library was made. The material sequenced was peripheral blood mononuclear cells (PBMCs), taken when the disease was refractory, from a patient treated with antithyroid drugs. These receptors were collected from a female donor with Graves disease.

The rearrangement links TRBV12-3 or TRBV12-4 to TRBJ2-2, with 7 bases identical to TRBD1. The CDR3 contains 15 residues. The J segment lost 7 bases and the V segment lost 6 bases, leaving 11 bases of the junction unmatched. The CDR3 DNA reads as TGTGCCAGCAGCAGGACAGGCTCAAGAGGCGGGGAGCTGTTTTTT. It encodes CASSRTGSRGGELFF.

This clonotype appeared a few times. The chain carries TRBV11-2 and TRBJ1-1; D is possibly TRBD1 (5 bases). The CDR3 loop spans 17 amino acids. Germline CDR1 is SGHAT and CDR2 is FQNNGV. V lost 0 bases, J lost 0 bases, and 14 bases lay in between. The CDR3 sequence is CASSLDRGGIVNTEAFF. CDR3 DNA sequence: TGTGCCAGCAGCTTAGATCGGGGGGGGATTGTGAACACTGAAGCTTTCTTT.

This clonotype was picked up a small number of times. J is TRBJ2-7 and V is TRBV30; the D gene is possibly TRBD1 (6 bases). The CDR3 loop spans 12 amino acids. Trimming took off 0 bases at V and 6 bases at J, with 9 bases between the two ends. The germline CDR1 and CDR2 sequences are GTSNPN and SVGIG (reference sequence). CDR3 amino acids: CAWSVIGGEQYF. In nucleotides, the CDR3 is TGTGCCTGGAGTGTTATAGGGGGCGAGCAGTACTTC.

Ten or more counts support this clonotype. The gene calls are TRBV2 and TRBJ1-6; 7 bases align to TRBD1. The V gene end was trimmed by 7 bases and the J gene end by 9 bases; junction bases not matched to a gene: 6. From germline, CDR1 is SNHLY and CDR2 FYNNEI. This CDR3 has 13 amino acids. This chain's CDR3 is CASKDRDGSPLHF. The CDR3 DNA reads TGTGCCAGCAAAGACAGGGATGGTTCACCCCTCCACTTT.

The CDR3 here is CSVVGGNTYEQYF. The CDR3 DNA reads TGCAGCGTTGTAGGGGGGAACACCTACGAGCAGTACTTC. This chain connects TRBV29-1 to TRBJ2-7; TRBD1 or TRBD2 may be the D gene (6 bases each). With 4 bases removed from V and 2 bases from J, the gap between germline ends came to 12 bases. This CDR3 is built from 13 residues. Germline CDR1 is SQVTM and CDR2 is ANQGSEA.

This clonotype was detected a few times. This chain connects TRBV24-1 to TRBJ1-1; D call uncertain. The CDR3 loop spans 13 amino acids. Germline V CDR1 and CDR2: KGHDR, SFDVKD. V lost 1 base and J 2 bases, leaving 4 bases between the germline ends. CDR3 sequence (DNA): TGTGCCACCAGTGATTTCGATAACACTGAAGCTTTCTTT. This translates into CATSDFDNTEAFF.

At least ten counts were recorded for this clonotype. This chain uses TRBV2 with TRBJ1-4, with D tentatively TRBD1 (5 bases). CDR1 and CDR2 (germline): SNHLY, FYNNEI. This CDR3 has 14 residues. With 2 bases removed from V and 7 bases from J, the gap between germline ends came to 11 bases. The CDR3 sequence: CASSELTAGEKLFF. CDR3 bases: TGTGCCAGCAGTGAACTGACAGCGGGTGAAAAACTGTTTTTT.

V and J are TRBV5-1 and TRBJ2-1; 8 nucleotides match TRBD2. This CDR3 has 15 amino acids. Germline V CDR1 and CDR2: SGHRS, YFSETQ. Losses at the gene ends were 4 bases for V and 2 bases for J; bases not matched to a gene: 5. In DNA, the CDR3 is TGCGCCAGCAGCCCAGCGGGAGCGACCTACAATGAGCAGTTCTTC. Translating gives CASSPAGATYNEQFF.

V is TRBV10-3 and J is TRBJ2-7; a weak D match, TRBD2 (5 bases). Per the germline V gene, CDR1 is ENHRY and CDR2 is SYGVKD. The ends were cut back, 6 bases at V and 2 bases at J, with 23 bases in the middle. The CDR3 has 17 residues. The CDR3 DNA reads as TGTGCCATCAGAGAGCGGTACTCATGGAGAGGCGCCTACGAGCAGTACTTC. Translation: CAIRERYSWRGAYEQYF.

Many counts were recorded for this clonotype. The chain combines TRBV2 with TRBJ1-5; no clear D gene. The CDR3 is 14 residues long. Germline CDR1 is SNHLY and CDR2 is FYNNEI. V lost 7 bases and J lost 3, with 13 bases in between. The chain's CDR3 is CASILNRLNQPQHF. In nucleotides, the CDR3 is TGTGCCAGCATCTTAAACCGCCTCAATCAGCCCCAGCATTTT.

This clonotype occurred many times. V gene TRBV7-8 combines with J gene TRBJ1-3, with 8 nucleotides matching TRBD1. The germline V gene has CDR1 SGHVS and CDR2 FQNEAQ. Trimming cost V 5 bases and J 4 bases; bases outside gene matches: 7. CDR3 size: 15 residues. This chain's CDR3 is CASSPGQGAGNTIYF. DNA for the CDR3: TGTGCCAGCAGCCCCGGACAGGGAGCGGGAAACACCATATATTTT.

This clonotype was recorded at least ten times. The chain combines TRBV28 with TRBJ1-1; possible D gene TRBD1, 6 bases. Between the trimmed V and J ends, which lost 5 bases and 4 bases, there was a span of 29 bases. Germline V CDR1 and CDR2: MDHEN, SYDVKM. The CDR3 runs 19 residues. The CDR3 DNA is TGTGCCAGCAGTCCACCCCCCCAGGGACAAGTCTCGCGGGGCACTGAAGCTTTCTTT. Translated, it gives CASSPPPQGQVSRGTEAFF.

The chain is built from TRBV7-9 and TRBJ2-4; the match to TRBD1 covers 8 bases. J lost 5 bases, V lost 5 bases, and 8 bases had no gene match. This CDR3 contains 15 residues. Germline V CDR1 and CDR2: SEHNR, FQNEAQ (reference sequence). CDR3 bases: TGTGCCAGCAGCCGGACAGGGTTCGGCGAAAACATTCAGTACTTC. As protein: CASSRTGFGENIQYF.

The chain has TRBV24-1 and TRBJ1-2; perhaps TRBD1 as D (5 bases). The CDR3 loop spans 13 amino acids. V lost 5 bases and J lost 6, with 12 bases in between. Per the germline V gene, CDR1 is KGHDR and CDR2 is SFDVKD. The CDR3 region has the DNA TGTGCCACCAGTGCGGGCGGCAGGGATGGCTACACCTTC. The encoded protein is CATSAGGRDGYTF.

CDR3 DNA: TGTGCCAGCAGCAAACTGGACAGGGGGCACACTGAAGCTTTCTTT. Its protein product is CASSKLDRGHTEAFF. The chain is built from TRBV11-2 and TRBJ1-1; 11 bases fit TRBD1. CDR1 SGHAT and CDR2 FQNNGV come from the germline V gene. This CDR3 has 15 amino acids. With V trimmed by 5 bases and J by 3 bases, 5 bases remained unmatched.

This clonotype was found many times. This chain links TRBV6-1 with TRBJ1-1; no reliable D call. Trimming cost V 5 bases and J 7 bases, with 8 bases left between them. Germline CDR1 MNHNS, CDR2 SASEGT. CDR3 length: 11 residues. CDR3 sequence (DNA): TGTGCCAGCAGTATCACACGTGAAGCTTTCTTT. Translation gives CASSITREAFF.

Remarks on this clonotype: A much larger clonotype is one base distant, so this may be a read error. V usage is TRBV6-2 or TRBV6-3 and J usage is TRBJ1-2; tentatively, D is TRBD1 (5 bases). V dropped 6 bases and J dropped 4 bases, with 12 bases sitting between them. In germline, CDR1 is MNHEY, CDR2 SVGEGT. This CDR3 has 13 amino acids. The CDR3 reads CASRETEPYGYTF. CDR3 in DNA: TGTGCCAGCAGAGAGACAGAGCCCTATGGCTACACCTTC.

This clonotype was found a few times. The rearrangement joins TRBV3-1 to TRBJ2-2, with TRBD1 matching 8 bases. There are 17 residues in the CDR3. V lost 1 base, J lost 4 bases, and 8 bases stayed unmatched. Germline V gene sequence: CDR1 LGHDT, CDR2 YNNKEL (reference sequence). This CDR3 reads CASSQGSRTGRTGELFF. DNA of the CDR3: TGTGCCAGCAGCCAAGGGTCCCGGACAGGGCGCACCGGGGAGCTGTTTTTT.

The V and J genes are TRBV3-1 and TRBJ2-7, with 10 bases lining up with TRBD2. Per germline, CDR1 LGHDT and CDR2 YNNKEL (reference sequence). Losses at the gene ends were 4 bases for V and 4 bases for J; bases not matched to a gene: 7. The CDR3 totals 15 residues. This chain's CDR3 is CASSPPTSGIYEQYF. CDR3 in DNA: TGTGCCAGCAGCCCCCCAACTAGCGGGATATACGAGCAGTACTTC.

The J gene is TRBJ2-7, the V gene TRBV2; D unclear. The CDR3 sequence is 15 residues long. The V end lost 0 bases, the J end lost 3 bases, and 12 bases lay between the germline ends. The germline gives CDR1 SNHLY, CDR2 FYNNEI. Here the CDR3 reads CASSEARGRYYEQYF. DNA of the CDR3: TGTGCCAGCAGTGAAGCCCGAGGCAGGTACTACGAGCAGTACTTC. The complete variable domain, with remaining parts taken from reference TRBV2 and TRBJ2-7, reads EPEVTQTPSHQVTQMGQEVILRCVPISNHLYFYWYRQILGQKVEFLVSFYNNEISEKSEIFDDQFSVERPDGSNFTLKIRSTKLEDSAMYFCASSEARGRYYEQYFGPGTRLTVT.

Details on this clonotype: At one of its ends the junction is not consistent with the germline gene, which may arise from a read error. The V call is TRBV7-3, the J call TRBJ1-1; 8 nucleotides match TRBD1. CDR3 length equals 16 residues. Germline V gene lookup returns CDR1 SGHTA and CDR2 FQGTGA. The CDR3: CASSPRTGKGNTEAFF. The CDR3 DNA follows: TGTGCCAGCAGCCCTCGGACAGGGAAAGGTAACACTGAGGCTTTCTTT. The variable domain in full, with the rest retrieved from reference TRBV7-3 and TRBJ1-1, is GAGVSQTPSNKVTEKGKYVELRCDPISGHTALYWYRQSLGQGPEFLIYFQGTGAADDSGLPNDRFFAVRPEGSVSTLKIQRTERGDSAVYLCASSPRTGKGNTEAFFGQGTRLTVV.

The chain carries TRBV7-6 and TRBJ1-5; possibly TRBD1 for D (5 bases). With 5 bases removed from V and 3 bases from J, the gap between germline ends came to 11 bases. Germline assignment: CDR1 SGHVS and CDR2 FNYEAQ. CDR3 size: 14 residues. This CDR3 is CASSRDGINQPQHF. The DNA for the CDR3 is TGTGCCAGCAGCCGGGACGGCATCAATCAGCCCCAGCATTTT.

This clonotype was detected a few times. The chain recombines TRBV27 with TRBJ2-7, with 9 nucleotides matching TRBD1. The CDR3 sequence is 15 residues long. The V and J ends lost 1 base and 2 bases, in that order; junction bases with no gene match: 3. Germline V gene sequence: CDR1 MNHEY, CDR2 SMNVEV (reference sequence). The CDR3 nucleotides are TGTGCCAGCAGTTTATTCCGGACAGGGGCCTACGAGCAGTACTTC. Amino acid sequence: CASSLFRTGAYEQYF.

This clonotype was observed at least ten times. V usage is TRBV28 and J usage is TRBJ1-2, with 7 positions matching TRBD1. V shed 5 bases and J 2 bases; nucleotides not matched to a gene: 8. CDR3 length: 15 amino acids. Germline V gene data show CDR1 as MDHEN and CDR2 as SYDVKM. Written as DNA, the CDR3 is TGTGCCAGCAGTCCCTACACACAGGGGAACTATGGCTACACCTTC. Amino acid sequence: CASSPYTQGNYGYTF.

The chain joins TRBV19 to TRBJ2-5; D unresolved. The germline V gene encodes CDR1 LNHDA and CDR2 SQIVND (reference sequence). V lost 4 bases and J lost 5, with 11 bases in between. This CDR3 region has 13 residues. CDR3 residues: CASSTTRWETQYF. Written as DNA, the CDR3 is TGTGCCAGTAGTACCACAAGGTGGGAGACCCAGTACTTC.

The chain couples TRBV20-1 to TRBJ1-1; perhaps TRBD1 as D (5 bases). Germline V gene data show CDR1 as DFQATT and CDR2 as SNEGSKA (reference sequence). Trimming took 3 bases from V and 6 from J, leaving 23 bases between them. The CDR3 length is 16 residues. The DNA for the CDR3 is TGCAGTGCTAGTCCTGTTACCGACCCCCGCAGGGCTGAAGCTTTCTTT. Protein sequence: CSASPVTDPRRAEAFF.

The rearrangement uses TRBV12-3 or TRBV12-4 and TRBJ1-3; possibly TRBD1 for D (6 bases). The CDR3 sequence is 14 residues long. V lost 7 bases to trimming and J lost 4 bases, with 14 bases between them. CDR3 nucleotides: TGTGCCAGCAATGGGCCAGGGACAGGAAACACCATATATTTT. Its protein is CASNGPGTGNTIYF.

The CDR3: CASIGRSGDTQYF. In nucleotides, the CDR3 is TGTGCCAGCATCGGGAGATCGGGAGATACGCAGTATTTT. The chain couples TRBV6-1 to TRBJ2-3, with D perhaps TRBD2 (6 bases). Germline V gives CDR1 MNHNS, CDR2 SASEGT. Trimming stripped 7 bases from V and 5 bases from J, with 13 bases between. The length of the CDR3 is 13 residues.

V usage is TRBV15 and J usage is TRBJ2-7; D not certain. CDR1 is LNHNV and CDR2 is YYDKDF in the germline V gene (reference sequence). The CDR3 is made up of 14 amino acids. V lost 0 bases and J lost 3, with 9 bases in between. The CDR3 reads CATSRDRRLYEQYF. The CDR3, as DNA: TGTGCCACCAGCAGAGATCGGAGACTCTACGAGCAGTACTTC.

The V gene is TRBV20-1, the J gene TRBJ1-6; D remains unclear. V lost 3 bases, J lost 5 bases, and 17 bases lay in between. The CDR3 runs 16 residues. CDR1 DFQATT and CDR2 SNEGSKA come from the germline V gene (reference sequence). CDR3 loop: CSASSNPGWDNSPLHF. The CDR3 bases are TGCAGTGCTAGCTCCAATCCCGGGTGGGATAATTCACCCCTCCACTTT.

This clonotype has just a few counts. This sequence joins TRBV30 and TRBJ2-5, with 8 bases identical to TRBD1. Germline V lookup: CDR1 GTSNPN, CDR2 SVGIG (reference sequence). The CDR3 consists of 14 residues. V trimming: 4 bases; J trimming: 3 bases; junction bases outside the gene matches: 7. The CDR3 here is CAWTQGAVEETQYF. The CDR3 region has the DNA TGTGCCTGGACCCAGGGGGCTGTAGAAGAGACCCAGTACTTC.

This clonotype was observed a handful of times. This rearrangement joins TRBV2 to TRBJ2-7; possibly TRBD1 for D (5 bases). CDR1 is SNHLY and CDR2 is FYNNEI in the germline V gene. Deletions cut 4 bases from V and 3 bases from J, with 10 bases between. The CDR3 contains 13 residues. Written as DNA, the CDR3 is TGTGCCAGCAGTGCGGCAGGGTACTACGAGCAGTACTTC. This translates into CASSAAGYYEQYF.